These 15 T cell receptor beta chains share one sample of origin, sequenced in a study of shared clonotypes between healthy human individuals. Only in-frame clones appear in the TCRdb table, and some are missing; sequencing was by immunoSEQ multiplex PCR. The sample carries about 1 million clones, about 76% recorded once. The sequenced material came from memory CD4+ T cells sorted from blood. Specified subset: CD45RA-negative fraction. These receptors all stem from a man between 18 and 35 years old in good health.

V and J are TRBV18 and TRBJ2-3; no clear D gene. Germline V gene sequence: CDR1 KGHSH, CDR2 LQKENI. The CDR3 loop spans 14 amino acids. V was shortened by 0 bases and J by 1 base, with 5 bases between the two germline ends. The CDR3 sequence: CASSPPFRTDTQYF. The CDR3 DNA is TGTGCCAGCTCACCACCTTTCCGCACAGATACGCAGTATTTT. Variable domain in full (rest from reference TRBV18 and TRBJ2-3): NAGVMQNPRHLVRRRGQEARLRCSPMKGHSHVYWYRQLPEEGLKFMVYLQKENIIDESGMPKERFSAEFPKEGPSILRIQQVVRGDSAAYFCASSPPFRTDTQYFGPGTRLTVL.

The CDR3 sequence: CASSSSTGANGYTF. The DNA for the CDR3 is TGTGCCAGCAGTTCCTCGACAGGGGCGAATGGCTACACCTTC. The chain recombines TRBV6-6 with TRBJ1-2; 8 bases fit TRBD1. The V gene's germline CDR1 is MNHNY and CDR2 SVGAGI (reference sequence). With V trimmed by 4 bases and J by 6 bases, 7 bases remained unmatched. The CDR3 length is 14 residues.

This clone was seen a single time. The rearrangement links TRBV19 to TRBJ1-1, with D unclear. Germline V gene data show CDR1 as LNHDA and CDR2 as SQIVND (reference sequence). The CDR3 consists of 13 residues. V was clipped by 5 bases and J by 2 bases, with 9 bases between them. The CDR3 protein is CASSVSSNTEAFF. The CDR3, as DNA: TGTGCCAGTAGTGTCTCGAGTAACACTGAAGCTTTCTTT.

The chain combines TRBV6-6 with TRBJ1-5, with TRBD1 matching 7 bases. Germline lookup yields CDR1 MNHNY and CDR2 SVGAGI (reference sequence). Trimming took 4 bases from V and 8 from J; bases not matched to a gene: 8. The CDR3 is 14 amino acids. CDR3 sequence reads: CASSSQGGSEPQHF. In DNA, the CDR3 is TGTGCCAGCAGTTCGCAAGGGGGCTCAGAGCCCCAGCATTTT.

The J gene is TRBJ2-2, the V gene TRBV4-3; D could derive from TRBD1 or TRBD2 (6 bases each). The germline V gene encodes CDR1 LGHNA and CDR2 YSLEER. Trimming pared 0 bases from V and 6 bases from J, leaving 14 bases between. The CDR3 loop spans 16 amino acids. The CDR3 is CASSQDVQGRSGELFF. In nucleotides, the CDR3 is TGCGCCAGCAGCCAAGATGTCCAGGGGAGGTCCGGGGAGCTGTTTTTT.

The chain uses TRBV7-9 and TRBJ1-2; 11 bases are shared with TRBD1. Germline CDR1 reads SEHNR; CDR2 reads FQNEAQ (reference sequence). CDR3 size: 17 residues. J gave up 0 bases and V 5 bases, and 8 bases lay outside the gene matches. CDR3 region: CASSTWTGGSPNYGYTF. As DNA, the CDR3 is TGTGCCAGCAGCACTTGGACAGGGGGCTCCCCTAACTATGGCTACACCTTC.

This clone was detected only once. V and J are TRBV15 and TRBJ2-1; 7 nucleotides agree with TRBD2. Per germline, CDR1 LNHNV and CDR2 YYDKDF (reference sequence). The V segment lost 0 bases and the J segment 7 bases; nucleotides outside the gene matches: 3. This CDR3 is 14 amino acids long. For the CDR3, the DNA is TGTGCCACCAGCAGAGATTCGGGGGGAAATGAGCAGTTCTTC. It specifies CATSRDSGGNEQFF.

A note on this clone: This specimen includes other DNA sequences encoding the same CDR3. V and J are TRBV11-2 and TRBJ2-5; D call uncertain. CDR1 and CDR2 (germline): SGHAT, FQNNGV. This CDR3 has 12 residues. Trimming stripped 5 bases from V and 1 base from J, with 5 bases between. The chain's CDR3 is CASSPSQETQYF. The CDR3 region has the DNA TGTGCCAGCAGCCCCAGCCAAGAGACCCAGTACTTC.

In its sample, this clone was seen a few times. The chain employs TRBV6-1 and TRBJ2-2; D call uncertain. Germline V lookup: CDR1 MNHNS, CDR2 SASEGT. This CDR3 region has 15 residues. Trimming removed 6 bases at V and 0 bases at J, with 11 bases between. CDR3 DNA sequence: TGTGCCAGCAGACTACAAGCCGCGAACACCGGGGAGCTGTTTTTT. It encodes CASRLQAANTGELFF.

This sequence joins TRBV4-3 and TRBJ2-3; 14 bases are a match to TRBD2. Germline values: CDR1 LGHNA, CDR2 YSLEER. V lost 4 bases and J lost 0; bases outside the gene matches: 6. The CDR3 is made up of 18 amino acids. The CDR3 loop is CASSRRTSGRTSTDTQYF. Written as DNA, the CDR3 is TGCGCCAGCAGCCGCAGGACTAGCGGGAGGACTAGCACAGATACGCAGTATTTT.

CDR3 bases: TGTGCCAGCTCACCAGGCAGGGGAAGCACTGAAGCTTTCTTT. Amino acids: CASSPGRGSTEAFF. The chain is built from TRBV18 and TRBJ1-1; possible D gene TRBD1, 6 bases. Looked up from germline, CDR1 is KGHSH and CDR2 is LQKENI. This CDR3 is 14 amino acids long. With 2 bases removed from V and 4 bases from J, the gap between germline ends came to 11 bases.

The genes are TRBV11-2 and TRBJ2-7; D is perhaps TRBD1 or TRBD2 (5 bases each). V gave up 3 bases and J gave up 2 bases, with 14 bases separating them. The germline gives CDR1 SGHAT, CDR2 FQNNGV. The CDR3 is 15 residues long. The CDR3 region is CASSLAGTKTYEQYF. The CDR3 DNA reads TGTGCCAGCAGCTTGGCCGGGACGAAGACCTACGAGCAGTACTTC.

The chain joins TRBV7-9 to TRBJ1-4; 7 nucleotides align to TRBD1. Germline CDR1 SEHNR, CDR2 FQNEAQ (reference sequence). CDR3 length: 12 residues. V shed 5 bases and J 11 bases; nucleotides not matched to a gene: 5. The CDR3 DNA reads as TGTGCCAGCAGCCCTACAGGGGATAAACTGTTTTTT. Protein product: CASSPTGDKLFF. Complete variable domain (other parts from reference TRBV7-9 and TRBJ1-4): DTGVSQNPRHKITKRGQNVTFRCDPISEHNRLYWYRQTLGQGPEFLTYFQNEAQLEKSRLLSDRFSAERPKGSFSTLEIQRTEQGDSAMYLCASSPTGDKLFFGSGTQLSVL.

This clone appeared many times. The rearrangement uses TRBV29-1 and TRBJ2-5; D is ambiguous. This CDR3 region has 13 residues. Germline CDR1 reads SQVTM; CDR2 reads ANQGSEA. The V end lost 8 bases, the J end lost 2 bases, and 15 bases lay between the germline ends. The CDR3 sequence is CSPQIYPQETQYF. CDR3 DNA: TGCAGCCCACAAATATATCCACAAGAGACCCAGTACTTC.

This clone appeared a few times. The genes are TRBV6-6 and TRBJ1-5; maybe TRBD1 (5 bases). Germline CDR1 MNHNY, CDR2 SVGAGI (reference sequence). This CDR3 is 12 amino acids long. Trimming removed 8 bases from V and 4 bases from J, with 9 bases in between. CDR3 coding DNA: TGTGCCAGCCGGGGCGCGAATCAGCCCCAGCATTTT. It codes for CASRGANQPQHF.